The clone carrying this T cell receptor (beta chain) was counted a few times. Its antigen is as yet unknown. The ends were cut back, 4 bases at V and 6 bases at J, with 15 bases in the middle. The CDR3 runs 14 residues. CDR1 is SGDLS and CDR2 is YYNGEE in the germline V gene. This sample is part of a study of T cells in Graves' hyperthyroidism and ophthalmopathy. Whole-study results and caveats: Researchers found most expanded thyroid clonotypes above 0.001 in blood as well. The model's output predicted ophthalmopathy at a median of 6.5 months prior to onset.

Uncontrolled infection, other autoimmune disease, pregnancy or lactation led to exclusion. Amplified TCR beta CDR3 regions derived from RNA transcripts. TCR CDR3 underwent first-round RT-PCR with the HTBI primer set. In TCRdb, the multiplex PCR reads were re-called with MiXCR into one record per CDR3 protein. The data contain approximately 410,000 distinct CDR3 sequences, around 15% of them seen just once; the ten biggest clones take up roughly 13%. The sequence was collected from a man between 18 and 29 years old with Graves' ophthalmopathy. The sequencing input was blood. The rearrangement uses TRBV9 and TRBJ2-3; D uncertain. The CDR3, as DNA: TGTGCCAGCAGCCCCCCCCTTGGGATGGATACGCAGTATTTT. Residues: CASSPPLGMDTQYF.